The source of this T cell receptor (beta chain) is a study of blood T cells in healthy people across ages. The CDR3 covers 12 residues. Germline CDR1 is DFQATT and CDR2 is SNEGSKA (reference sequence). V shed 6 bases, J shed 8 bases, and the junction held 2 bases outside the gene matches. Overall study results and limits: Strong correlation existed between TCR beta diversity and naive T cell percentage. Investigators viewed diversity estimates from one million T cells as underestimates, the study reported.

It was with a sample-barcoded 5' primer and a J-beta primer mix that a second PCR of roughly 6 to 12 cycles was run. At least 3 million CDR3-containing paired-end reads were obtained per sample. Via MiXCR, TCRdb re-called the 5' RACE reads, giving one row per CDR3 protein. The sample shows around 1,000,000 distinct CDR3 sequences, around 27% of them seen only once. For this clonotype: The target antigen is unknown.

The same data also contributed to another study, on T cells of mothers and their children.

Input material: blood. The chain links TRBV20-1 to TRBJ2-1, with 12 bases lining up with TRBD1. The clonotype was recovered from a girl between 2 and 10 years old in good health. CDR3 sequence: CSARDRGHEQFF. CDR3 sequence (DNA): TGCAGTGCCCGGGACAGGGGGCATGAGCAGTTCTTC.